This T cell receptor beta chain is drawn from a study of cytomegalovirus exposure and HLA in healthy donors. Broader study findings: High sensitivity and specificity were reportedly achieved when the classifier diagnosed cytomegalovirus status. TCR beta chains numbering more than 150 were designated cytomegalovirus-associated.

Trimming shortened V by 5 bases and J by 4 bases, and 7 bases separated the two germline ends. The CDR3 totals 11 residues. From germline, CDR1 is SGHRS and CDR2 YFSETQ. The assay was immunoSEQ multiplex PCR, and TCRdb's table has in-frame clones only and misses some. Of about 160,000 clones in the sample, around 85% were seen once. As concerns this clone: Its antigen is currently unknown.

J is TRBJ2-7 and V is TRBV5-1, with D tentatively TRBD1 (5 bases). Sequencing was done on a sample of PBMCs. The clonotype originates from a woman aged 25 to 39 in good health and CMV-seronegative. CDR3 sequence: CASSDSYEQYF. The CDR3 DNA reads TGCGCCAGCAGTGACAGTTACGAGCAGTACTTC.